This TCR beta chain derives from a study of memory CD4+ T cells and cytomegalovirus serostatus. V gave up 3 bases and J gave up 6 bases; unmatched junction bases: 16. Germline V gene sequence: CDR1 MNHEY, CDR2 SMNVEV (reference sequence). The CDR3 has 17 amino acids. In the source study's methods: Out-of-frame sequences were removed, leaving about 2.2 million distinct TCRbeta sequences. The repertoire was sequenced with immunoSEQ multiplex PCR; TCRdb's copy has only in-frame clones and lacks some. The V and J calls and clone size are taken from that table; D and trimming were inferred from the DNA. The sample has around 88,000 clones, about 80% seen once. Single viable CD3+CD4+CD8-CD45RO+ cells were sorted as the memory CD4+ T cells. Donors' CMV status reflects serum IgG against pp150, pp28, p38, p52.

Sample: memory CD4+ T cells from blood. The TCR comes from an adult in good health and CMV-seropositive. This sequence joins TRBV27 and TRBJ1-2; 7 bases agree with TRBD1. The CDR3: CASSFTGLQGTVDGYTF. The CDR3 coding sequence is TGTGCCAGCAGTTTCACCGGGCTACAGGGGACGGTTGATGGCTACACCTTC.